This is a list of T cell receptor beta chains from one sample in a study of response to subunit inactivated influenza vaccine. TCRdb itself ran the RT-PCR reads through MiXCR, one entry per CDR3 protein. The sample carries 600,000 to 850,000 distinct CDR3 sequences, approximately 14% recorded once. This sample comprised PBMCs from blood, obtained around 14 days before vaccination. These receptors all stem from a man between 45 and 60 years old who received an inactivated influenza vaccine. CDR3s include the opening cysteine and the closing phenylalanine or tryptophan. The D gene is left open where the match is weak. Not all rows give a size; the values are once, few, many and, for expanded clones, a class.

TRBJ2-5	TRBV4-1	.	.	CASSHPGPKVRAQYF	TGCGCCAGCAGCCATCCGGGACCGAAGGTTAGGGCCCAGTACTTC
TRBJ2-3	TRBV7-2	TRBD2	.	CASSFLAGGADTQYF	TGTGCCAGCAGCTTCCTAGCGGGAGGGGCAGATACGCAGTATTTT
TRBJ2-6	TRBV20-1	.	few	CSASSGASGANVLTF	TGCAGTGCTAGTTCAGGAGCCTCTGGGGCCAACGTCCTGACTTTC
TRBJ1-5	TRBV5-5	.	few	CASSFAVSNQPQHF	TGTGCCAGCAGCTTCGCCGTTAGCAATCAGCCCCAGCATTTT
TRBJ2-7	TRBV5-1	.	few	CASSLPTSYEQYF	TGCGCCAGCAGCCTACCAACTAGTTACGAGCAGTACTTC
TRBJ1-5	TRBV25-1	.	.	CASSDGQRGGGQPQHF	TGTGCCAGCAGTGACGGTCAGCGGGGGGGAGGTCAGCCCCAGCATTTT
TRBJ2-3	TRBV7-2	.	few	CASSLVTGVADTQYF	TGTGCCAGCAGCTTAGTTACGGGAGTCGCAGATACGCAGTATTTT
TRBJ2-1	TRBV11-2	TRBD2	.	CASSWGGTPGQFF	TGTGCCAGCAGCTGGGGGGGGACCCCGGGGCAGTTCTTC
TRBJ1-2	TRBV12-3/TRBV12-4	.	.	CASSFGAGANYGYTF	TGTGCCAGCAGTTTCGGGGCAGGGGCTAACTATGGCTACACCTTC
TRBJ2-7	TRBV19	.	few	CASSTDFSYEQYF	TGTGCCAGTAGTACCGATTTCTCCTACGAGCAGTACTTC